The next 26 T cell receptor beta chains were all read from a single sample in a study of shared clonotypes between healthy human individuals. Measured with immunoSEQ multiplex PCR; TCRdb has only the in-frame clones, and not every one. The sample lists around 1.9 million clones, roughly 93% occurring once. The naive CD8 fraction comprised CD45RO-negative cells positively selected for CCR7 and excluded terminally differentiated effector memory CD45RA+ cells. Material: naive CD8+ T cells from PBMCs. The receptor set was obtained from a young man in good health. Some clones in this sample may be carry-over from other donors' samples.

This clone showed up just once. The CDR3 is CATRDHMNTEAFF. In DNA form, the CDR3 reads TGTGCCACGCGGGACCACATGAACACTGAAGCTTTCTTT. The chain couples TRBV19 to TRBJ1-1; tentatively, D is TRBD1 (5 bases). V gave up 10 bases and J gave up 0 bases, with 12 bases separating them. The CDR3 is 13 residues long. CDR1 and CDR2 (germline): LNHDA, SQIVND (reference sequence).

The chain carries TRBV28 and TRBJ2-7, with no clear D. There are 13 residues in the CDR3. Looked up from germline, CDR1 is MDHEN and CDR2 is SYDVKM. V dropped 10 bases and J dropped 0 bases, with 13 bases sitting between them. Here the CDR3 DNA reads TGTGCCACTCGGAGTCACTACTCCTACGAGCAGTACTTC. Translation: CATRSHYSYEQYF.

This rearrangement joins TRBV5-1 to TRBJ2-1; 11 bases are a match to TRBD2. V trimming: 2 bases; J trimming: 10 bases; junction bases outside the gene matches: 11. This CDR3 is built from 16 residues. Germline V gives CDR1 SGHRS, CDR2 YFSETQ. Here the CDR3 DNA reads TGCGCCAGCAGCTTCTGGACTAGCGGGCCCCTGGGAGAGCAGTTCTTC. Translation gives CASSFWTSGPLGEQFF.

The V gene is TRBV6-1, the J gene TRBJ2-1, with a weak D call TRBD2 (5 bases). Per germline, CDR1 MNHNS and CDR2 SASEGT. This CDR3 comprises 11 residues. V lost 10 bases, J lost 7 bases, and 11 bases lay in between. CDR3 sequence: CATRRVNEQFF. CDR3 DNA: TGTGCCACCCGGCGGGTAAATGAGCAGTTCTTC.

CDR3 loop: CASSPLGRELSMGTDTQYF. The CDR3 nucleotides read TGCGCCAGCAGCCCCCTCGGGCGGGAGTTGAGTATGGGCACAGATACGCAGTATTTT. The chain couples TRBV4-1 to TRBJ2-3; TRBD2 aligns across 7 bases. V lost 4 bases, J lost 1 base, and 17 bases stayed unmatched. CDR1 MGHRA and CDR2 YSYEKL come from the germline V gene. The CDR3 covers 19 residues.

This clone was seen once. The rearrangement uses TRBV5-6 and TRBJ1-1; 9 bases match TRBD1. V shed 3 bases, J shed 2 bases, and the junction held 5 bases outside the gene matches. CDR1 is SGHDT and CDR2 is YYEEEE in the germline V gene. The CDR3 runs 15 residues. The CDR3 region is CASSSGTGSNTEAFF. The CDR3 region has the DNA TGTGCCAGCAGCTCCGGGACAGGGAGCAACACTGAAGCTTTCTTT. The whole variable domain, remainder taken from reference TRBV5-6 and TRBJ1-1, is DAGVTQSPTHLIKTRGQQVTLRCSPKSGHDTVSWYQQALGQGPQFIFQYYEEEERQRGNFPDRFSGHQFPNYSSELNVNALLLGDSALYLCASSSGTGSNTEAFFGQGTRLTVV.

The CDR3 DNA is TGTGCCAGCAGTGAAGGACAGGCCCTCTACGAGCAGTACTTC. Translated: CASSEGQALYEQYF. The chain uses TRBV6-1 and TRBJ2-7, with D tentatively TRBD1 (6 bases). Trimming cost V 1 base and J 3 bases, with 10 bases left between them. Per the germline V gene, CDR1 is MNHNS and CDR2 is SASEGT. The CDR3 is made up of 14 amino acids.

This clone was seen only once. In the same sample, other DNA sequences code for this CDR3. The chain employs TRBV7-9 and TRBJ2-7; 10 bases fit TRBD2. The trim removed 2 bases at V and 4 bases at J, leaving 2 bases unmatched. The V gene's germline CDR1 is SEHNR and CDR2 FQNEAQ (reference sequence). The CDR3 runs to 14 residues. The CDR3 sequence: CASSLSGRAYEQYF. CDR3 nucleotide sequence: TGTGCCAGCAGCTTAAGCGGGAGGGCTTACGAGCAGTACTTC.

This chain joins TRBV5-6 and TRBJ1-1; perhaps TRBD1 as D (6 bases). V was cut by 3 bases and J by 5 bases, with 14 bases left in between. This CDR3 comprises 14 residues. The V gene's germline CDR1 is SGHDT and CDR2 YYEEEE. The CDR3 loop is CASSWEAGATEAFF. The CDR3 DNA reads TGTGCCAGCAGCTGGGAGGCGGGGGCAACTGAAGCTTTCTTT.

The rearrangement uses TRBV10-2 and TRBJ2-7; a weak D match, TRBD2 (6 bases). V shed 3 bases and J shed 4 bases, with 10 bases lying between them. Germline-derived CDR1 and CDR2 are WSHSY and SAAADI. This CDR3 has 13 residues. The CDR3 reads CASSEFGLYEQYF. The DNA for the CDR3 is TGCGCCAGCAGTGAATTCGGACTATACGAGCAGTACTTC.

The chain carries TRBV14 and TRBJ2-2; 7 bases agree with TRBD2. The junction had 9 bases not matched to a gene; V was cut back by 0 bases and J by 2 bases. This CDR3 region has 18 residues. Germline V gives CDR1 SGHDN, CDR2 FVKESK. The CDR3 sequence is CASSQDRRGLHNTGELFF. In DNA, the CDR3 is TGTGCCAGCAGCCAAGATCGAAGGGGACTACATAACACCGGGGAGCTGTTTTTT. The variable domain in full, completed from reference TRBV14 and TRBJ2-2, reads EAGVTQFPSHSVIEKGQTVTLRCDPISGHDNLYWYRRVMGKEIKFLLHFVKESKQDESGMPNNRFLAERTGGTYSTLKVQPAELEDSGVYFCASSQDRRGLHNTGELFFGEGSRLTVL.

The rearrangement joins TRBV6-1 to TRBJ2-7, with TRBD2 matching 10 bases. The V gene's germline CDR1 is MNHNS and CDR2 SASEGT. The CDR3 sequence is 15 residues long. The V and J ends lost 0 bases and 2 bases, in that order; junction bases with no gene match: 1. The CDR3 DNA reads as TGTGCCAGCAGTGAAGCGCTAGCGGGGGCCTACGAGCAGTACTTC. Its translation is CASSEALAGAYEQYF.

The chain joins TRBV10-1 to TRBJ2-3; D is undetermined. Germline V gene sequence: CDR1 WNHNN, CDR2 SYGVQD (reference sequence). The CDR3 has 18 residues. V was pared by 2 bases and J by 0 bases, with 18 bases between. The CDR3 is CASSEQQLRLHSTDTQYF. The CDR3 bases are TGCGCCAGCAGTGAGCAACAGCTCCGCCTTCACAGCACAGATACGCAGTATTTT.

This rearrangement joins TRBV5-1 to TRBJ2-7, with 8 bases fitting TRBD2. CDR1 SGHRS and CDR2 YFSETQ come from the germline V gene. This CDR3 spans 14 amino acids. After removal of 7 bases from V and 2 bases from J, the junction contained 8 bases not matched to a gene. The CDR3 is CASGWKAGAYEQYF. DNA for the CDR3: TGCGCCAGCGGGTGGAAAGCGGGAGCCTACGAGCAGTACTTC.

This clone was observed a few times. V gene TRBV9 combines with J gene TRBJ2-7, with 9 positions matching TRBD1. The CDR3 contains 14 residues. The germline V gene encodes CDR1 SGDLS and CDR2 YYNGEE. V was clipped by 0 bases and J by 5 bases; unmatched bases: 3. The CDR3 sequence: CASSVGDRAHEQYF. CDR3 DNA sequence: TGTGCCAGCAGCGTAGGGGACAGGGCCCACGAGCAGTACTTC.

This clone has only one observation. This chain joins TRBV6-5 and TRBJ2-1; TRBD1 matches at 7 bases. CDR3 length: 14 residues. V shed 4 bases, J shed 9 bases, and the junction held 9 bases outside the gene matches. Germline CDR1 and CDR2: MNHEY and SVGAGI. CDR3 nucleotide sequence: TGTGCCAGCAGTTCGGGACAGCCTGTTGGTGAGCAGTTCTTC. Translation: CASSSGQPVGEQFF.

In DNA, the CDR3 is TGCAGTGCTAGAGATGGCCGGGAGCTGTTTTTT. This sequence encodes CSARDGRELFF. The rearrangement links TRBV20-1 to TRBJ2-2; D is undetermined. Trimming removed 0 bases from V and 9 bases from J, with 5 bases in between. The CDR3 is made up of 11 amino acids. Germline CDR1 DFQATT, CDR2 SNEGSKA (reference sequence).

V is TRBV29-1 and J is TRBJ2-2; 9 bases are shared with TRBD1. Trimming removed 7 bases from V and 4 bases from J; junction bases left unmatched: 10. The germline gives CDR1 SQVTM, CDR2 ANQGSEA. This CDR3 is built from 15 residues. In DNA, the CDR3 is TGCAGCGCCTACCCCGGGACAGGGCCCACCGGGGAGCTGTTTTTT. Translated: CSAYPGTGPTGELFF.

In this sample, this clone turned up once. V is TRBV7-8 and J is TRBJ1-5; D may be TRBD1 (5 bases). The CDR3 has 19 residues. CDR1 is SGHVS, CDR2 FQNEAQ, per germline. V shed 0 bases and J shed 0 bases, with 18 bases lying between them. The CDR3, as DNA: TGTGCCAGCAGCTTAGCCGGGGCTGAGGGGCCTCATAGCAATCAGCCCCAGCATTTT. Protein product: CASSLAGAEGPHSNQPQHF.

This chain joins TRBV6-5 and TRBJ2-5; D is unclear. This CDR3 has 14 residues. Germline CDR1 is MNHEY and CDR2 is SVGAGI. Trimming took off 6 bases at V and 5 bases at J, with 16 bases between the two ends. The chain's CDR3 is CASSHGPHPETQYF. CDR3 DNA sequence: TGTGCCAGCAGCCATGGACCCCATCCGGAGACCCAGTACTTC.

This clone occurred a few times. This chain links TRBV7-9 with TRBJ1-1; possible D gene TRBD1, 5 bases. Germline V gene sequence: CDR1 SEHNR, CDR2 FQNEAQ (reference sequence). The V end lost 5 bases, the J end lost 1 base, and 11 bases lay between the germline ends. CDR3 size: 14 residues. The chain's CDR3 is CASSKGPKNTEAFF. CDR3 in DNA: TGTGCCAGCAGCAAGGGACCGAAGAACACTGAAGCTTTCTTT.

V and J are TRBV27 and TRBJ1-1; D is possibly TRBD1 (6 bases). The V end was cut by 6 bases, the J end by 6 bases, with 14 bases between. CDR3 length equals 13 residues. Germline lookup yields CDR1 MNHEY and CDR2 SMNVEV (reference sequence). CDR3 coding DNA: TGTGCCAGCAGGCTTTCACAGGGAGCTGAAGCTTTCTTT. It encodes CASRLSQGAEAFF.

The table lists this clone with a few counts. The chain has TRBV7-9 and TRBJ1-1; D gene unclear. CDR3 length: 15 amino acids. CDR1 is SEHNR and CDR2 is FQNEAQ in the germline V gene (reference sequence). V gave up 1 base and J gave up 4 bases, with 13 bases separating them. The CDR3, as DNA: TGTGCCAGCAGCTTAGGATTCTTCGGAGGCACTGAAGCTTTCTTT. Translating gives CASSLGFFGGTEAFF.

The CDR3 is CASTQSGVRHGYTF. The CDR3 region has the DNA TGTGCCAGCACTCAATCAGGAGTACGACATGGCTACACCTTC. The chain uses TRBV6-5 and TRBJ1-2; no firm D call. The V gene's germline CDR1 is MNHEY and CDR2 SVGAGI. The CDR3 totals 14 residues. V lost 7 bases, J lost 6 bases, and 18 bases lay in between.

The J gene is TRBJ2-7, the V gene TRBV5-4, with TRBD2 identical over 7 bases. The CDR3 runs to 15 residues. V trimming: 0 bases; J trimming: 1 base; junction bases outside the gene matches: 4. Germline-derived CDR1 and CDR2 are SGHNT and YYREEE (reference sequence). CDR3 sequence: CASSLEAGRSYEQYF. The CDR3 DNA is TGTGCCAGCAGCTTGGAAGCGGGAAGGTCCTACGAGCAGTACTTC.

V is TRBV11-2 and J is TRBJ2-4; no clear D. The CDR3 loop spans 14 amino acids. V shed 7 bases and J shed 0 bases, with 10 bases lying between them. CDR1 and CDR2 from the germline V gene are SGHAT and FQNNGV. As DNA, the CDR3 is TGTGCCAGCACGACGGTACTAGCCAAAAACATTCAGTACTTC. Translated, it gives CASTTVLAKNIQYF. Full variable domain (missing parts from reference TRBV11-2 and TRBJ2-4): EAGVAQSPRYKIIEKRQSVAFWCNPISGHATLYWYQQILGQGPKLLIQFQNNGVVDDSQLPKDRFSAERLKGVDSTLKIQPAKLEDSAVYLCASTTVLAKNIQYFGAGTRLSVL.